This TCR beta chain stems from a study of identical twins. Study-level points and caveats: Researchers reported weaker excess twin sharing in beta out-of-frame sequences.

Every donor was a healthy Caucasian. Note on this clonotype: What it recognizes is unknown.

The CDR3 runs to 17 residues. J was trimmed by 5 bases and V by 3 bases; bases with no gene match: 14. CDR1 SGDLS and CDR2 YYNGEE come from the germline V gene. Via MiXCR, TCRdb re-called the 5' RACE reads, giving one row per CDR3 protein. Among about 660,000 distinct CDR3 sequences, 8.5% to 9% were seen once, and the ten largest hold more than 0.75%. This same sample was also part of a study on yellow fever vaccine responses in identical twins.

This sequence was found in a young woman in good health. Specimen: PBMCs. This chain links TRBV9 with TRBJ2-3, with 8 bases identical to TRBD2. DNA of the CDR3: TGTGCCAGCAGCGCCCCGTGGGGAGCGGGAGAACTAGATACGCAGTATTTT. Its translation: CASSAPWGAGELDTQYF. Complete variable domain (other parts from reference TRBV9 and TRBJ2-3): DSGVTQTPKHLITATGQRVTLRCSPRSGDLSVYWYQQSLDQGLQFLIQYYNGEERAKGNILERFSAQQFPDLHSELNLSSLELGDSALYFCASSAPWGAGELDTQYFGPGTRLTVL.